The present TCR beta chain was sequenced within a study of blood T cell repertoires in COVID-19. Across the whole study: T cells, B-cell-depleted T cells, or PBMCs supplied cDNA or gDNA.

There are 13 residues in the CDR3. Looked up from germline, CDR1 is SNHLY and CDR2 is FYNNEI. The V gene lost 7 bases and the J gene lost 0 bases, with 7 bases spanning the gap. As originally analysed: Nucleated cell number was recorded as an estimate derived from reference gene primer amplification. Profiled with immunoSEQ multiplex PCR; TCRdb holds only in-frame clones, not every one. V, J and clone size are taken as reported in that table, and D and trimming were inferred from the DNA itself. The table lists fewer than 200,000 clones, approximately 79% of them singletons, with around 2.9% in the top ten.

The clonotype comes from a woman aged 80 or older with acute or convalescent COVID-19. The sequencing input was peripheral blood. This chain connects TRBV2 to TRBJ1-5, with unresolved D. The chain's CDR3 is CASKFSSNQPQHF. The CDR3 nucleotides read TGTGCCAGCAAGTTCAGTAGCAATCAGCCCCAGCATTTT.